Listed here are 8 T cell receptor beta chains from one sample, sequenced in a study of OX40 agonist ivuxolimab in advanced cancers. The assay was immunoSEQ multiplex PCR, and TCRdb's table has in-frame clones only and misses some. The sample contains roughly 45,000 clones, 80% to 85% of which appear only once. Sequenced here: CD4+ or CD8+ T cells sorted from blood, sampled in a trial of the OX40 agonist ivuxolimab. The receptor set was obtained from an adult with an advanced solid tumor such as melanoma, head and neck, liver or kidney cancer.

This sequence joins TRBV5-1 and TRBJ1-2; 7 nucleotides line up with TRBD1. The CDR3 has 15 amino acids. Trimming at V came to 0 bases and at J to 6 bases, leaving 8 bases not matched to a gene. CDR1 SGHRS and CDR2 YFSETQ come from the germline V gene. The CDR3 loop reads CASSLGGGDLNGYTF. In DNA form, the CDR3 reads TGCGCCAGCAGCTTGGGAGGGGGCGATTTAAATGGCTACACCTTC. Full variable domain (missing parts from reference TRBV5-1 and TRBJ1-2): KAGVTQTPRYLIKTRGQQVTLSCSPISGHRSVSWYQQTPGQGLQFLFEYFSETQRNKGNFPGRFSGRQFSNSRSEMNVSTLELGDSALYLCASSLGGGDLNGYTFGSGTRLTVV.

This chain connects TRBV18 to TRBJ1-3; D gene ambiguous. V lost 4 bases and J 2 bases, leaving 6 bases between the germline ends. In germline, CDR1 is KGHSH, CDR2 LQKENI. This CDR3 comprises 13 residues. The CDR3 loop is CASSRETGNTIYF. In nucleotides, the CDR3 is TGTGCCAGCTCACGAGAGACTGGAAACACCATATATTTT. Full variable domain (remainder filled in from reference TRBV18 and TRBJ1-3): NAGVMQNPRHLVRRRGQEARLRCSPMKGHSHVYWYRQLPEEGLKFMVYLQKENIIDESGMPKERFSAEFPKEGPSILRIQQVVRGDSAAYFCASSRETGNTIYFGEGSWLTVV.

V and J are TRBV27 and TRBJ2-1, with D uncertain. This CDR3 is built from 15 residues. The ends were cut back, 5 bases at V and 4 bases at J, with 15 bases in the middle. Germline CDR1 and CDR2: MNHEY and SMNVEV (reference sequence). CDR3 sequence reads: CASSPYRVGYNEQFF. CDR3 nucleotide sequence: TGTGCCAGCAGTCCATATCGTGTGGGATACAATGAGCAGTTCTTC.

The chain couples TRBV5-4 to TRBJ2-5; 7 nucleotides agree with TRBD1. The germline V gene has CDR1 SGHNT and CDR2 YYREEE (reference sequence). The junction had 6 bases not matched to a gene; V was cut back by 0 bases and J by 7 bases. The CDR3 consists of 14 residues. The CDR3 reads CASSLGRGRGTQYF. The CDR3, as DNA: TGTGCCAGCAGCTTGGGAAGGGGGCGAGGGACCCAGTACTTC.

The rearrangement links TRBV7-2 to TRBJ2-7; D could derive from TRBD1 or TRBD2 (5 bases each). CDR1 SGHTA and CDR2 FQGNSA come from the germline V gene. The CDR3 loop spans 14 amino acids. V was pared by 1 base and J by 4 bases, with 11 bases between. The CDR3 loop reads CASSLVQGGYEQYF. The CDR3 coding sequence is TGTGCCAGCAGCTTAGTGCAGGGCGGGTACGAGCAGTACTTC.

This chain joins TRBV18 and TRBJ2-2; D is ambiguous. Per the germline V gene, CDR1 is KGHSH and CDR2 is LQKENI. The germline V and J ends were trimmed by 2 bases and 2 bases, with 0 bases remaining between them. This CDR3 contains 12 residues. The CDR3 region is CASSPNTGELFF. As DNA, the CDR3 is TGTGCCAGCTCACCAAACACCGGGGAGCTGTTTTTT.

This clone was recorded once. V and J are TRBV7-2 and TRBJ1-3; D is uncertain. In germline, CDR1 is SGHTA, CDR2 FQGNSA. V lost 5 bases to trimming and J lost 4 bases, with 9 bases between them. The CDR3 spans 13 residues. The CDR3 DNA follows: TGTGCCAGCAGCACTGACCAGGGAAACACCATATATTTT. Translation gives CASSTDQGNTIYF.

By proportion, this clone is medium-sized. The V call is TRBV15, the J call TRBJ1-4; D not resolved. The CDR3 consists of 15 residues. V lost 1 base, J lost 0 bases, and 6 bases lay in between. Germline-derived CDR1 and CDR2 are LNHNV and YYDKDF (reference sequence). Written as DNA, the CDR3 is TGTGCCACCAGCAGAGGGGGATCAACTAATGAAAAACTGTTTTTT. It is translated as CATSRGGSTNEKLFF.